These T cell receptor beta chains were read from a single sample in a study of regulatory T cells in long-lasting Graves disease. Each CDR3 protein gets one entry after TCRdb re-called the multiplex PCR reads with MiXCR. Of 580,000 or so distinct CDR3 sequences listed, about 16% are singletons. This sample was shared with a second study, whose subject was T cells in Graves' hyperthyroidism and ophthalmopathy.

Specimen: peripheral blood mononuclear cells (PBMCs), collected at new diagnosis, from a patient treated with antithyroid drugs. The receptors derive from a man aged 18 to 29 with Graves disease. Each CDR3 is given with its conserved first and last residue. The D gene is left open where the match is weak. Rows give clone size only sometimes, using once, few, many, or a class for an expanded clone.

J gene,V gene,clone size,CDR3 length,D gene,CDR3 DNA,CDR3 protein
TRBJ2-5,TRBV5-1,few,16,.,TGCGCCAGCAGCCGGGGAGCGGGCCCTAACAGCGGGACCCAGTACTTC,CASSRGAGPNSGTQYF
TRBJ2-1,TRBV6-1,.,10,.,TGTGCCAGCGGTTCTAGTGAGCAGTTCTTC,CASGSSEQFF
TRBJ2-1,TRBV27,few,19,TRBD1,TGTGCCAGCAGTCTCCAAAAGGGACAGGGGCCCTTTGGGGACAATGAGCAGTTCTTC,CASSLQKGQGPFGDNEQFF
TRBJ2-7,TRBV7-9,few,15,.,TGTGCCAGCAGCTTAGACTTGACTAGCTCCTACGAGCAGTACTTC,CASSLDLTSSYEQYF
TRBJ2-7,TRBV27,many,14,.,TGTGCCAGCAGTTGGGTGGGCAGTAATCAGGAGCAGTACTTC,CASSWVGSNQEQYF
TRBJ1-2,TRBV7-6,.,15,.,TGTGCCAGCAGCTTAGACCCGGGACTTCGGGAGGGCTACACCTTC,CASSLDPGLREGYTF
TRBJ2-7,TRBV16,.,15,.,TGTGCCAGCAGCCAATCGGGGGAACCCGGCTACGAGCAGTACTTC,CASSQSGEPGYEQYF
TRBJ2-2,TRBV7-9,many,16,TRBD1,TGTGCCAGCAGACCATTTGGGACAGGAGAGGGCGGGGAGCTGTTTTTT,CASRPFGTGEGGELFF
TRBJ2-5,TRBV2,few,16,TRBD2,TGTGCCAGCAGGAACGCGTTAGCGGGACAAGGAGAGACCCAGTACTTC,CASRNALAGQGETQYF
TRBJ1-1,TRBV6-1,.,13,.,TGTGCCAGCAATACTGGACAGACCTCTGAAGCTTTCTTT,CASNTGQTSEAFF
TRBJ1-1,TRBV18,.,17,TRBD1,TGTGCCAGCTCACTAGTCGGGACAGGGGCCGTGAACACTGAAGCTTTCTTT,CASSLVGTGAVNTEAFF
TRBJ2-3,TRBV3-1,.,16,.,TGTGCCAGCAGCCAAGTTGGGGGGGCCAGCACAGATACGCAGTATTTT,CASSQVGGASTDTQYF
TRBJ2-3,TRBV7-9,many,16,.,TGTGCCAGCAGCTTATCGGAGGGGCGTTGGCCAGATACGCAGTATTTT,CASSLSEGRWPDTQYF
TRBJ2-7,TRBV5-1,.,16,TRBD1,TGCGCCAGCTCTAGCGGATTTCCGGGACAGGGTTACGAGCAGTACTTC,CASSSGFPGQGYEQYF
TRBJ2-7,TRBV29-1,few,14,.,TGCAGCATTCCGTCCCCTGGGACCTCCTACGAGCAGTACTTC,CSIPSPGTSYEQYF
TRBJ2-1,TRBV12-3/TRBV12-4,.,16,TRBD2,TGTGCCAGCAGTTTAGATCCAGCGGGAGGGATCCATGAGCAGCTCTTC,CASSLDPAGGIHEQLF
TRBJ2-7,TRBV6-1,.,15,.,TGTGCCAGCAGTGACGCCGGGACGCTGTCCTACGAGCAGTACTTC,CASSDAGTLSYEQYF
TRBJ2-5,TRBV28,.,16,TRBD2,TGTGCCAGCAGTTTGGAACTAGCGGGCCTCCAAGAGACCCAGTACTTC,CASSLELAGLQETQYF
TRBJ2-5,TRBV7-2,few,18,.,TGTGCCAGCAGCTTAGGACCCCCGGGGTTGGCCAATCAAGAGACCCAGTACTTC,CASSLGPPGLANQETQYF
TRBJ2-7,TRBV4-1,.,15,TRBD1,TGCGCCAGCAGCCAAGCGACAGGGGGGCCCTACGAGCAGTACTTC,CASSQATGGPYEQYF
TRBJ1-4,TRBV7-9,.,14,TRBD1,TGTGCCAGCAGCAAAGACAGGGGTCGAGAAAAACTGTTTTTT,CASSKDRGREKLFF
TRBJ2-5,TRBV5-1,many,14,TRBD2,TGCGCCAGCAGCCGGACTAGCGGGAGTGAGACCCAGTACTTC,CASSRTSGSETQYF
TRBJ1-5,TRBV7-3,.,18,.,TGTGCCAGCAGCCCTATCCTATCGGGACCCCCAGAGTGCCAGCCCCAGCATTTT,CASSPILSGPPECQPQHF
TRBJ1-2,TRBV12-3/TRBV12-4,many,14,.,TGTGCCAGCAGGGCGGGGAGCGGCTTCGGCGGCTACACCTTC,CASRAGSGFGGYTF
TRBJ2-1,TRBV2,many,15,TRBD2,TGTGCCAGCAGTCCGACTAGCGGTTCATACAATGAGCAGTTCTTC,CASSPTSGSYNEQFF
TRBJ2-5,TRBV5-1,.,16,.,TGCGCCAGCAGCGGGTATCTAGCTAGCTCCGGGGAGACCCAGTACTTC,CASSGYLASSGETQYF
TRBJ2-7,TRBV29-1,.,13,.,TGCAGCGTGTTAGGGCCAGGGGAAGCCGAGCAGTACTTC,CSVLGPGEAEQYF
TRBJ2-3,TRBV11-2,many,15,.,TGTGCCAGCAGCTTAGGAAGGGGGAGAGGATATACGCAGTATTTT,CASSLGRGRGYTQYF
TRBJ2-3,TRBV19,.,14,TRBD2,TGTGCCACCAAACTAGCGGAAAGCACAGATACGCAGTATTTT,CATKLAESTDTQYF